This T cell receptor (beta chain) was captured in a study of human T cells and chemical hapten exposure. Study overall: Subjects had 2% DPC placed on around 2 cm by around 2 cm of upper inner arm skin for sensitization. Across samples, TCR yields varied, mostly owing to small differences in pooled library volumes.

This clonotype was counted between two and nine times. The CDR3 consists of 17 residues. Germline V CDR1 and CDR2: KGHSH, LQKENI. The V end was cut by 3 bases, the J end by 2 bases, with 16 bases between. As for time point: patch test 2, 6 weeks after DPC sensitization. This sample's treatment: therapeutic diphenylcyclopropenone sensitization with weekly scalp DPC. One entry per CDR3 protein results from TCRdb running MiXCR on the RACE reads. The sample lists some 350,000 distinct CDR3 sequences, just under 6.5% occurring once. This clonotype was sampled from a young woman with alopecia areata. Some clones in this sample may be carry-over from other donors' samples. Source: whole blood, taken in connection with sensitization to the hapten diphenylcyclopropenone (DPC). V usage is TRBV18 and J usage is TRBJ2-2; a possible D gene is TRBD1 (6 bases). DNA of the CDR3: TGTGCCAGCTCACCGTTCCCCGGGACACCCAACACCGGGGAGCTGTTTTTT. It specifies CASSPFPGTPNTGELFF.